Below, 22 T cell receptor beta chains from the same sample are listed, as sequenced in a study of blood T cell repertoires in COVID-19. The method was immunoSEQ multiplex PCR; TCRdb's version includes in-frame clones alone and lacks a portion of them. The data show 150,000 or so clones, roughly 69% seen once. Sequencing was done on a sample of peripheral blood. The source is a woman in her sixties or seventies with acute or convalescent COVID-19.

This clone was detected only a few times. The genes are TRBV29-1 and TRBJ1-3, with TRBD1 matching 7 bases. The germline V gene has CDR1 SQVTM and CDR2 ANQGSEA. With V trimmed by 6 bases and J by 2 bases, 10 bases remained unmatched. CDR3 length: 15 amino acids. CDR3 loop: CSVAYTGAPGNTIYF. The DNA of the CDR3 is TGCAGCGTAGCATATACAGGGGCCCCTGGAAACACCATATATTTT.

In nucleotides, the CDR3 is TGTGCCAGTAGTGGCGGGGGGCGCACAGATACGCAGTATTTT. This translates into CASSGGGRTDTQYF. The rearrangement links TRBV19 to TRBJ2-3, with 8 bases matching TRBD2. The trim removed 5 bases at V and 1 base at J, leaving 2 bases unmatched. The CDR3 length is 14 residues. Germline CDR1 is LNHDA and CDR2 is SQIVND (reference sequence).

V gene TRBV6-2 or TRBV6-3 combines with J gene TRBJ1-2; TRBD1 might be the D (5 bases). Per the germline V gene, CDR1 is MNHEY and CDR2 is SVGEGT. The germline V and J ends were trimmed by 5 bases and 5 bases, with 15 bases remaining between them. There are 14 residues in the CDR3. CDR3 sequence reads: CASSPRRGTYGYTF. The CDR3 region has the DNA TGTGCCAGCAGTCCCCGACGGGGGACTTATGGCTACACCTTC.

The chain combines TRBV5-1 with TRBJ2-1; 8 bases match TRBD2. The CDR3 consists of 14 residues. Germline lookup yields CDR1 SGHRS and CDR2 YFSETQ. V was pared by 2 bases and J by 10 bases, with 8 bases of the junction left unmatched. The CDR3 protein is CASSLGREGDEQFF. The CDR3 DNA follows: TGCGCCAGCAGCTTAGGACGGGAGGGAGACGAGCAGTTCTTC.

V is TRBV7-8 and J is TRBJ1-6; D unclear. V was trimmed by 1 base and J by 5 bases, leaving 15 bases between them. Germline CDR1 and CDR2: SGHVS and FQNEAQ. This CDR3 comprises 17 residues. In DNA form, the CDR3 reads TGTGCCAGCAGCTTAGGTGGACTCGGAGGGCATAATTCACCCCTCCACTTT. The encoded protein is CASSLGGLGGHNSPLHF.

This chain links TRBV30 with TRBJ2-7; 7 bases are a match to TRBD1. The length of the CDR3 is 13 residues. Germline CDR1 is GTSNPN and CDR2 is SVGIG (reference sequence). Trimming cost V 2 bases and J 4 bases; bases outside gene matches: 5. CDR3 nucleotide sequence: TGTGCCTGGAGTTTAGGACAGGAGTACGAGCAGTACTTC. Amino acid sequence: CAWSLGQEYEQYF.

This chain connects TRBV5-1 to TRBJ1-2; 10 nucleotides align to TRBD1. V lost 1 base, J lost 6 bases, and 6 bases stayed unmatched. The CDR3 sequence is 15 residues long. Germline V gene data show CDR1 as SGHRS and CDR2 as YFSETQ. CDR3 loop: CASSLRTGGGNGYTF. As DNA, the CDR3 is TGCGCCAGCAGCTTGAGGACAGGGGGAGGGAATGGCTACACCTTC.

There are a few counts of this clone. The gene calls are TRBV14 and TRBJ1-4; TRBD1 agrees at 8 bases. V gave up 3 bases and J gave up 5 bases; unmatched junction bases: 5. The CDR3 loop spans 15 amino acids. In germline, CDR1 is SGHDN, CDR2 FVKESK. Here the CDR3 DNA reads TGTGCCAGCAGCCAGTGGACAGGGTGGAATGAAAAACTGTTTTTT. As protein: CASSQWTGWNEKLFF.

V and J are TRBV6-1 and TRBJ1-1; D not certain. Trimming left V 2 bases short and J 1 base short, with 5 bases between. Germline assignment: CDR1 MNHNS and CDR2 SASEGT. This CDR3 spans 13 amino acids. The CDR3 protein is CASSEHKNTEAFF. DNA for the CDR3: TGTGCCAGCAGTGAACACAAGAACACTGAAGCTTTCTTT.

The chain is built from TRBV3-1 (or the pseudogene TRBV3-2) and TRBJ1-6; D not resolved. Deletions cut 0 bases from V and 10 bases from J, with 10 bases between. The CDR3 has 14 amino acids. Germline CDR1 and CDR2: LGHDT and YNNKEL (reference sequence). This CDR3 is CASSQDLVASPLHF. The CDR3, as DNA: TGTGCCAGCAGCCAAGATCTTGTGGCCTCACCCCTCCACTTT.

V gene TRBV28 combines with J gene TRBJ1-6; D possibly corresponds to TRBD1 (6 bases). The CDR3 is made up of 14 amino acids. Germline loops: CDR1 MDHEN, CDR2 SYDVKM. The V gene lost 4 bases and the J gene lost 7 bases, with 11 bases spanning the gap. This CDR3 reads CASSWGQRNSPLHF. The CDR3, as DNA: TGTGCCAGCAGTTGGGGGCAGAGGAATTCACCCCTCCACTTT.

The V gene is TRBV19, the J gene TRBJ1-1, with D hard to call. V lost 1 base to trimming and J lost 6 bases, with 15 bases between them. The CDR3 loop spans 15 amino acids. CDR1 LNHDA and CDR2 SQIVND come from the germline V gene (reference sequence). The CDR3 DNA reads TGTGCCAGTAGTATAGGGCCCATGTTCTTCTCTGAAGCTTTCTTT. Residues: CASSIGPMFFSEAFF.

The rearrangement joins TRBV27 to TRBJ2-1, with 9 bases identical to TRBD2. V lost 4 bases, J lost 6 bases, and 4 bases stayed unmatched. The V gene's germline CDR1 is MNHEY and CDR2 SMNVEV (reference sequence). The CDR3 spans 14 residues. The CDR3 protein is CASSSSGTFNEQFF. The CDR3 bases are TGTGCCAGCAGTTCTAGCGGGACCTTCAATGAGCAGTTCTTC.

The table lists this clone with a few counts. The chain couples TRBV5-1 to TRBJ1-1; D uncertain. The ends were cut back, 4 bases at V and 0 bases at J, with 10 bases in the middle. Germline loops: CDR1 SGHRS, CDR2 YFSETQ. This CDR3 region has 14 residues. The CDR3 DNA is TGCGCCAGCAGCGTTCGGGTCATGAACACTGAAGCTTTCTTT. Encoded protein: CASSVRVMNTEAFF.

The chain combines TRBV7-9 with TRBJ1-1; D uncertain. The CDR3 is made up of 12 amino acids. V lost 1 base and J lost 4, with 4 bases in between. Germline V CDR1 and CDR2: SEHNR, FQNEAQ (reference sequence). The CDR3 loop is CASSLEATEAFF. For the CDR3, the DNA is TGTGCCAGCAGCTTAGAAGCCACTGAAGCTTTCTTT.

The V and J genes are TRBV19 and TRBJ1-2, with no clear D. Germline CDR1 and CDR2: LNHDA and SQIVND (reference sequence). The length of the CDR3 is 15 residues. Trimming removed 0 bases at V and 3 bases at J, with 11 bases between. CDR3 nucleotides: TGTGCCAGTAGTATAGATCAACGGGGATACTATGGCTACACCTTC. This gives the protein CASSIDQRGYYGYTF.

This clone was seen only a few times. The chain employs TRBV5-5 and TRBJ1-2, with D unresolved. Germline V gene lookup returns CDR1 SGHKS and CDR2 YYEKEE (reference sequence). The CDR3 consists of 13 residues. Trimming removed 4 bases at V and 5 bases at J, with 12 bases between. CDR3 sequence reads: CASSVVPAYGYTF. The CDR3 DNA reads TGTGCCAGCAGCGTCGTCCCCGCGTATGGCTACACCTTC.

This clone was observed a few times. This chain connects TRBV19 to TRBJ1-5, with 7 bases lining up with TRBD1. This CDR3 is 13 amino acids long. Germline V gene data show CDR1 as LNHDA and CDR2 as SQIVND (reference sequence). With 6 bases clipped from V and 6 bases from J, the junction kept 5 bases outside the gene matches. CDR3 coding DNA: TGTGCCAGTAGCCCAGGGGGAGGTCAGCCCCAGCATTTT. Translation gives CASSPGGGQPQHF.

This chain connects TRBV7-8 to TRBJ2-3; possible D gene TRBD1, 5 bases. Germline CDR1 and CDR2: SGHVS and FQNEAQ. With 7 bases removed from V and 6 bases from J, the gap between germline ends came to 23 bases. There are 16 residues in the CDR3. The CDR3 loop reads CASILFGAVGRDTQYF. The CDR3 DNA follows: TGTGCCAGCATACTCTTTGGGGCCGTTGGACGGGATACGCAGTATTTT.

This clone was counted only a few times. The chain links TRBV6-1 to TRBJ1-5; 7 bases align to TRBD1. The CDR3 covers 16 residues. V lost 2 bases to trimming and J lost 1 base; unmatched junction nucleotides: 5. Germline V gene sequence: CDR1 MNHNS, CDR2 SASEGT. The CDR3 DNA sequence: TGTGCCAGCAGTGAATCCAAGGACAGGAGCAATCAGCCCCAGCATTTT. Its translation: CASSESKDRSNQPQHF.

The CDR3 coding sequence is TGTGCCAGCAGTTTACCCCTCGCGGCTAGCGGGATTAAGAATGAGCAGTTCTTC. This codes for CASSLPLAASGIKNEQFF. This chain uses TRBV28 with TRBJ2-1; 9 bases are shared with TRBD2. The junction had 15 bases not matched to a gene; V was cut back by 2 bases and J by 7 bases. Germline V lookup: CDR1 MDHEN, CDR2 SYDVKM. The CDR3 spans 18 residues.

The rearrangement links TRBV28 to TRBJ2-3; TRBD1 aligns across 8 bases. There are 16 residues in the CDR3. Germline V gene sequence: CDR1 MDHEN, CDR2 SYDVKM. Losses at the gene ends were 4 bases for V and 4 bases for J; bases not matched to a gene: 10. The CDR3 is CASSSSGQGGADTQYF. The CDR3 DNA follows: TGTGCCAGCAGTTCTTCTGGACAGGGAGGTGCAGATACGCAGTATTTT.